This TCR beta chain was profiled in a study of T cell responses to AZD1222 COVID-19 vaccine. Study conclusions and caveats: Nearly half of spike-specific TCRs reportedly target variant regions that are unmutated in the B.1.351 and B.1.1.7 variants. Repertoire collection took place solely once the T cell response had peaked. The donor group comprised mostly white British people and more females; the analysis possibly underestimated clonal diversity. Two doses of AZD1222 preceded a rise in Spike-specific TCR breadth and depth.

With respect to this clone: Its antigen is unidentified.

This table comes from immunoSEQ multiplex PCR, and its TCRdb copy is limited to in-frame clones, with some not included. The data contain around 99,000 clones, about 87% of them singletons. This receptor was obtained from an adult who received the AZD1222 COVID-19 vaccine. Sequencing was performed on peripheral blood, taken 28 days after the second AZD1222 dose.

CDR3 protein: CASSLPRAGNTIYF. In nucleotides, the CDR3 is TGTGCCAGCAGCTTACCCAGGGCTGGAAACACCATATATTTT. The gene calls are TRBV7-2 and TRBJ1-3; tentative D call: TRBD1 (5 bases). Trimming cost V 2 bases and J 2 bases, with 7 bases left between them. The CDR3 consists of 14 residues. In germline, CDR1 is SGHTA, CDR2 FQGNSA.